This T cell receptor beta chain is drawn from a study of blood T cells in healthy people across ages. Whole-study results and caveats: PBMC samples, being unsorted, prevented any conclusive comparison of naive and antigen-experienced cells. Both higher diversity and more naive CD4+ cells marked long-lived donors when set against aged donors.

V lost 2 bases and J lost 2, with 10 bases in between. CDR3 length: 14 amino acids. Germline values: CDR1 SGHDN, CDR2 FVKESK. Samples had at least 7 million PBMCs isolated from them. Remarks on this clonotype: The antigen is unknown.

Together with a sample-barcoded 5' primer, a J-beta primer mix was included in a second PCR lasting roughly 6 to 12 cycles. TCRdb re-analysed the 5' RACE reads in MiXCR, keeping a single row per CDR3 protein. The sample has 600,000 to 850,000 distinct CDR3 sequences, around 46% seen once. Sequencing was performed on blood. J is TRBJ2-7 and V is TRBV14; D possibly corresponds to TRBD1 (6 bases). This sequence was found in a woman in her sixties or seventies in good health. The CDR3 loop reads CASSQHTGTYEQYF. The DNA for the CDR3 is TGTGCCAGCAGCCAACATACAGGGACCTACGAGCAGTACTTC.